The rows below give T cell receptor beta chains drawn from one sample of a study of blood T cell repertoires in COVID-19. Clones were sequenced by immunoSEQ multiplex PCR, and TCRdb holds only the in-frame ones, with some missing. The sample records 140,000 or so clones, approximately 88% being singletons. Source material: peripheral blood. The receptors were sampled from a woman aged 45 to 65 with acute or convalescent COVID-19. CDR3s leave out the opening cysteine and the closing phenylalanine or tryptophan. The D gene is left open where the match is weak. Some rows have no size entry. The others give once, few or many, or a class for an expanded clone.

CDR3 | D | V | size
SVAAALGTEAF | - | TRBV29-1 | -
ASSITGTNEKLF | - | TRBV19 | -
ATSDPGAGGSYGYT | TRBD1 | TRBV24-1 | -
ASRDNSGGTDTQY | TRBD2 | TRBV2 | few
ASSNKDRGPSSYNSPLH | TRBD1 | TRBV18 | -
ASSLWAAGGEETQY | TRBD2 | TRBV7-3 | -
ASSSGTGHYEQY | TRBD1 | TRBV7-2 | -
ASSMSTSGTETQY | TRBD2 | TRBV19 | -
ASSLVANYGYT | - | TRBV7-2 | -
ASSGTGTGELF | - | TRBV10-1 | -
ASSGHRNTEAF | - | TRBV2 | few
ASSSLRLAGGLEQY | TRBD2 | TRBV5-4 | -
ASARGKNSPLH | TRBD1 | TRBV6-5 | -
AWSRAYEQY | - | TRBV30 | -
ASSYNSRRVTEAF | - | TRBV7-9 | few
ASRCRNPGQGNTGELF | TRBD1 | TRBV13 | -
ASSQPRGQGTRELF | TRBD1 | TRBV14 | -
ASSVRREGDEQY | - | TRBV2 | -
ASSSRTGQTNNQPQH | TRBD1 | TRBV27 | -
ASSLDGQGINEQF | TRBD1 | TRBV5-1 | -
AGGTDNYGYT | TRBD1 | TRBV6-5 | -
SVVPGSYEQY | - | TRBV29-1 | -
ASSPGTRSSTDTQY | TRBD2 | TRBV19 | -
AWSVRLGSSYNSPLH | - | TRBV30 | -
ASRGTDGVTEAF | - | TRBV6-6 | few
ASSLGLAGEGEQF | TRBD2 | TRBV5-8 | -
ASSKVGGLAGEPSAVTQY | - | TRBV21-1 | -
ASSGGQGYTEAF | TRBD1 | TRBV9 | -
ASSEGGRDRGYT | - | TRBV6-1 | -
ASSSVAGGETQY | - | TRBV7-8 | -
ASSLGGLNYGYT | - | TRBV5-1 | -
ATSDVGVQETQY | - | TRBV24-1 | -
ASSGRDTDTQY | - | TRBV11-3 | -
ASSQGRWQTVWDYGYT | - | TRBV4-1 | once
ASSATGGNEQF | TRBD1 | TRBV5-6 | -
ASSYSRQSYEQY | - | TRBV6-5 | -
ASSRTGYMTEAF | TRBD1 | TRBV19 | -
ATSRDSIGGGYGYT | TRBD1 | TRBV15 | -
ASSLGGTEQF | - | TRBV7-3 | once
ASSLGQGNSPLH | TRBD1 | TRBV10-2 | -
ASSLLGGAGTEAF | TRBD1 | TRBV6-6 | -
ASRGSRGSTDTQY | - | TRBV5-4 | few